This TCR beta chain was sequenced in a study of blood T cell repertoires in COVID-19 (dated by TCRdb to 2020 to 2022). With regard to the full study: The collaborator samples originated in the United States, Italy and Spain and spanned the acute and convalescent phases of COVID-19. The prospective study material was composed of cDNA or gDNA derived from T cells, B-cell-depleted T cells, or PBMCs. Subjects who had been exposed to COVID-19, were actively infected with it, or had recovered from it provided the deeply sampled blood TCRbeta repertoires that made up the dataset. The repertoires were made available in a free public database intended to serve as a resource for research on the immune response to SARS-CoV-2. Samples were obtained from the ongoing ImmuneRACE study (first 160 participants) and from some 1,200 subjects provided by 6 global collaborators. Nearly every sample came with metadata listing a de-identified subject ID, COVID-19 status, age in years and sex. Where available, HLA class I and class II types were obtained from metadata supplied by the sample provider rather than from assay-based typing. The research as a whole found: Clinical and demographic metadata were provided uncurated, with the amount varying by source and participant.

TCRbeta CDR3 regions were amplified from genomic DNA using the immunoSEQ Assay, a bias-controlled multiplex PCR. Per the authors' processing: The number of nucleated cells in each sample was estimated by amplification of reference gene primers within the assay. Sequence reads were collapsed and filtered to measure the absolute abundance of every unique TCRbeta CDR3 rearrangement. Productive Simpson clonality was computed per sample as the square root of Simpson's diversity index over productive rearrangements. TCRdb limited this immuneACCESS table to in-frame rearrangements with V and J called. A share of clones is missing; checked studies link under half to unresolved V genes, and the rest is unexplained. The V and J calls and clone size come from that table; D and trimming were worked out from the DNA. Counted in this sample were about 86,000 clones; over 80% of them appeared once. Of the sample, 31% falls within the top ten clones.

Each collaborating institution followed its own protocols to collect whole blood in K2EDTA tubes. For TCRbeta analysis, collaborators shipped samples in one of three forms: frozen whole blood, isolated PBMCs, or DNA extracted from either of those sample types. V is pared back by 3 bases and J by 1 base, with 9 bases lying between the germline termini. CDR1 is given as SGHTA and CDR2 as FQGNSA, both from the germline V gene. The CDR3, from cysteine to phenylalanine, totals 14 residues. Only CDR3 DNA is held: 42 bases, read in frame from base 1. This clone was recorded only once. Its antigen remains undetermined. There are no base qualities to consult, and no much larger clone falls within one base.

The rearranged segments are TRBV7-2 and TRBJ1-1, with no D gene named confidently. Sequences were obtained from peripheral blood. The sequence derives from a woman of 80 years or more with active or convalescent COVID-19. The CDR3: CASSLLPGNTEAFF. The nucleotide sequence reads as follows: TGTGCCAGCAGCTTGTTACCGGGGAACACTGAAGCTTTCTTT.